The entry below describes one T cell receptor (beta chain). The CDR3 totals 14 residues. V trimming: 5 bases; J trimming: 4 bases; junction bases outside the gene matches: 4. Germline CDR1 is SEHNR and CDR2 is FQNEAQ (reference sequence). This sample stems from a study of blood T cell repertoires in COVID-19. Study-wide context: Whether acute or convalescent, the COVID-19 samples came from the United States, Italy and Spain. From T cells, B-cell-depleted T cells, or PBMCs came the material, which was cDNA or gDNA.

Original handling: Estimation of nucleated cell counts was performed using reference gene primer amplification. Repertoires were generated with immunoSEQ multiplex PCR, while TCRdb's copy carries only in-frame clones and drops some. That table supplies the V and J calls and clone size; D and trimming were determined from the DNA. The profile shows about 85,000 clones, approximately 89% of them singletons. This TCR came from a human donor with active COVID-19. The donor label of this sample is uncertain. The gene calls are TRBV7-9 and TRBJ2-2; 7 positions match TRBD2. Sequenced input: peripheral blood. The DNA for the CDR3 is TGTGCCAGCAGCATCCCGGGAGGCACCGGGGAGCTGTTTTTT. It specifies CASSIPGGTGELFF.